This T cell receptor beta chain was recorded in a study of human T cells and chemical hapten exposure. Whole-study context: DPC 0.01% went on the upper back by patch test, with reading at 6 days.

Individual cDNA molecules each carried unique molecular identifiers attached by the library. TCRdb re-called the RACE reads with MiXCR, one entry per CDR3 protein. The sample holds roughly 38,000 distinct CDR3 sequences; around 12% are singletons and the top ten take about 6%. Study-level points and caveats: Higher patch test scores went with higher counts of PT1 expanded TCRs.

Details on this clonotype: Its antigen is unknown.

The time point here: pre-sensitization, week 0. Treatment here: therapeutic diphenylcyclopropenone sensitization with weekly scalp DPC. Sequencing started from total RNA isolated from unfractionated whole blood. CDR1 is DFQATT and CDR2 is SNEGSKA in the germline V gene (reference sequence). CDR3 length: 17 amino acids. V lost 5 bases, J lost 1 base, and 8 bases stayed unmatched. J is TRBJ2-3 and V is TRBV20-1; 14 bases are shared with TRBD2. This clonotype was sampled from a young woman with alopecia areata. Some clones in this sample may be carry-over from other donors' samples. The sample was whole blood, taken in connection with sensitization to the hapten diphenylcyclopropenone (DPC). In DNA, the CDR3 is TGCAGTGCTCACCCCTTGGGACTAGCGGGGGGCACAGATACGCAGTATTTT. This sequence encodes CSAHPLGLAGGTDTQYF.